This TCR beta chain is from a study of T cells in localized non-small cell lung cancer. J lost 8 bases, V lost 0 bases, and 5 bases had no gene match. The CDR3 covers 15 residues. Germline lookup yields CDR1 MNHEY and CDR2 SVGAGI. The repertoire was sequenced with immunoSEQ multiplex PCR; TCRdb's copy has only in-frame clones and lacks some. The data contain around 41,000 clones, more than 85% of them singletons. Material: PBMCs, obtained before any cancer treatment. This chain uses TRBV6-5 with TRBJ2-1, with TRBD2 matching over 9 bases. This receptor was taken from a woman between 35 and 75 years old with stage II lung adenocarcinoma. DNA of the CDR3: TGTGCCAGCAGTTACTCGGCGGGAGGGCCCGATGAGCAGTTCTTC. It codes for CASSYSAGGPDEQFF.